Given below is one T cell receptor beta chain in context. Its antigen remains unidentified. The record originates from a study of T cell responses to AZD1222 COVID-19 vaccine. Study-wide findings and caveats: Only 5 or 6 people who got AZD1222 tested seropositive at baseline. Variant regions that are unmutated are reportedly the target of nearly half of spike-specific TCRs. The donor group comprised mostly white British people and more females; the analysis possibly underestimated clonal diversity.

The CDR3 is 12 residues long. Looked up from germline, CDR1 is LNHNV and CDR2 is YYDKDF (reference sequence). J lost 12 bases, V lost 0 bases, and 1 base had no gene match. TCRdb keeps only in-frame clones here, not all; method: immunoSEQ multiplex PCR. Here the sample spans some 150,000 clones, 92% being singletons. The chain carries TRBV15 and TRBJ2-1; TRBD1 matches at 8 bases. The sequence was collected from an adult in good health. Sequenced here: peripheral blood, sampled on day 0 of MenACWY control vaccination. CDR3 region: CATSRETGGQFF. Here the CDR3 DNA reads TGTGCCACCAGCAGAGAAACAGGGGGGCAGTTCTTC.